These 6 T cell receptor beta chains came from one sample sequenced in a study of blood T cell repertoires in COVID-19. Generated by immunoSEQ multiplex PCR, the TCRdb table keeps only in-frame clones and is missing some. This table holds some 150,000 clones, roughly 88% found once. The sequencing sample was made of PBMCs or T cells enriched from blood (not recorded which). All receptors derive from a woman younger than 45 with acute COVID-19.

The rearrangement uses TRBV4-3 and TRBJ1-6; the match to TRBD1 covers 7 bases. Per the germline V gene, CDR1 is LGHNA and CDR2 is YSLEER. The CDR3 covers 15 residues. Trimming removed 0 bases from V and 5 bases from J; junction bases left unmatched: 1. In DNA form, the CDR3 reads TGCGCCAGCAGCCAAGAGGGACAGAATAATTCACCCCTCCACTTT. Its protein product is CASSQEGQNNSPLHF.

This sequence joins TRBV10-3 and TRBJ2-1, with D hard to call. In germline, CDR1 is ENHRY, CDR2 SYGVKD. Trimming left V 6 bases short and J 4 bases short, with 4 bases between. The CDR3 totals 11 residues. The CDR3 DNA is TGTGCCATCAGGAGGTACAATGAGCAGTTCTTC. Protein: CAIRRYNEQFF.

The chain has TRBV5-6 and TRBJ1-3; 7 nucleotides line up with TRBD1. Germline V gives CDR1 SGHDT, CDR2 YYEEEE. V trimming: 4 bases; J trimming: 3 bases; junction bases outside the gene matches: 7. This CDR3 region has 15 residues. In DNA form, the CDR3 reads TGTGCCAGCAGCAACTCAGGGGGAGGTGGAAACACCATATATTTT. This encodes CASSNSGGGGNTIYF. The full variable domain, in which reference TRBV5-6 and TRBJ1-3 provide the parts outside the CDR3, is DAGVTQSPTHLIKTRGQQVTLRCSPKSGHDTVSWYQQALGQGPQFIFQYYEEEERQRGNFPDRFSGHQFPNYSSELNVNALLLGDSALYLCASSNSGGGGNTIYFGEGSWLTVV.

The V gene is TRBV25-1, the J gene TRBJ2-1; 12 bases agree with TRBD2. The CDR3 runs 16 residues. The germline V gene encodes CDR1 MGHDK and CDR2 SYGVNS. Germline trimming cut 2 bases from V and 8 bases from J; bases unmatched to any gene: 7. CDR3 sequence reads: CASSEAETSGSDEQFF. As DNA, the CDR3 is TGTGCCAGCAGTGAAGCTGAGACTAGCGGGAGCGATGAGCAGTTCTTC.

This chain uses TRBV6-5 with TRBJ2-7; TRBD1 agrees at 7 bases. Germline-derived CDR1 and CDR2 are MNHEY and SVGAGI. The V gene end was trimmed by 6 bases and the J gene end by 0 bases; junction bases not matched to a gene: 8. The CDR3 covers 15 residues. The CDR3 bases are TGTGCCAGCAGAACCGGGACAGCGAGCTCCTACGAGCAGTACTTC. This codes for CASRTGTASSYEQYF.

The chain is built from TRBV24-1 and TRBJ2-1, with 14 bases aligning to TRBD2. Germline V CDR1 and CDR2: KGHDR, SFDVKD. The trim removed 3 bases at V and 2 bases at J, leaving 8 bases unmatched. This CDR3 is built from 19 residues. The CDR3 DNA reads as TGTGCCACCAGTGATATGACTAGCGGGAGGGCCCCCCCCTACAATGAGCAGTTCTTC. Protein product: CATSDMTSGRAPPYNEQFF.